The present entry profiles one T cell receptor beta chain with its context. How the authors handled the data: Amplification from reference gene primers served as the basis for estimated nucleated cell counts. Produced via immunoSEQ multiplex PCR; TCRdb's table is partial and in-frame only. The DNA gave D and trimming, while V, J and clone size come from that table. The table shows 250,000 to 300,000 clones, with 70% to 90% occurring only once. This record comes from a study of blood T cell repertoires in COVID-19. Study background: PBMCs, B-cell-depleted T cells, or T cells provided the cDNA or gDNA that made up the material.

The specimen was peripheral blood. The TCR sequence derives from a woman aged 70-85 years with acute or convalescent COVID-19.

The CDR3 here is CASSLPRPTEAFF. For the CDR3, the DNA is TGTGCCAGCAGCTTACCCAGGCCCACTGAAGCTTTCTTT. The chain combines TRBV13 with TRBJ1-1, with D unclear. V was cut by 2 bases and J by 4 bases, with 8 bases left in between. The germline V gene has CDR1 PRHDT and CDR2 FYEKMQ (reference sequence). CDR3 size: 13 residues.